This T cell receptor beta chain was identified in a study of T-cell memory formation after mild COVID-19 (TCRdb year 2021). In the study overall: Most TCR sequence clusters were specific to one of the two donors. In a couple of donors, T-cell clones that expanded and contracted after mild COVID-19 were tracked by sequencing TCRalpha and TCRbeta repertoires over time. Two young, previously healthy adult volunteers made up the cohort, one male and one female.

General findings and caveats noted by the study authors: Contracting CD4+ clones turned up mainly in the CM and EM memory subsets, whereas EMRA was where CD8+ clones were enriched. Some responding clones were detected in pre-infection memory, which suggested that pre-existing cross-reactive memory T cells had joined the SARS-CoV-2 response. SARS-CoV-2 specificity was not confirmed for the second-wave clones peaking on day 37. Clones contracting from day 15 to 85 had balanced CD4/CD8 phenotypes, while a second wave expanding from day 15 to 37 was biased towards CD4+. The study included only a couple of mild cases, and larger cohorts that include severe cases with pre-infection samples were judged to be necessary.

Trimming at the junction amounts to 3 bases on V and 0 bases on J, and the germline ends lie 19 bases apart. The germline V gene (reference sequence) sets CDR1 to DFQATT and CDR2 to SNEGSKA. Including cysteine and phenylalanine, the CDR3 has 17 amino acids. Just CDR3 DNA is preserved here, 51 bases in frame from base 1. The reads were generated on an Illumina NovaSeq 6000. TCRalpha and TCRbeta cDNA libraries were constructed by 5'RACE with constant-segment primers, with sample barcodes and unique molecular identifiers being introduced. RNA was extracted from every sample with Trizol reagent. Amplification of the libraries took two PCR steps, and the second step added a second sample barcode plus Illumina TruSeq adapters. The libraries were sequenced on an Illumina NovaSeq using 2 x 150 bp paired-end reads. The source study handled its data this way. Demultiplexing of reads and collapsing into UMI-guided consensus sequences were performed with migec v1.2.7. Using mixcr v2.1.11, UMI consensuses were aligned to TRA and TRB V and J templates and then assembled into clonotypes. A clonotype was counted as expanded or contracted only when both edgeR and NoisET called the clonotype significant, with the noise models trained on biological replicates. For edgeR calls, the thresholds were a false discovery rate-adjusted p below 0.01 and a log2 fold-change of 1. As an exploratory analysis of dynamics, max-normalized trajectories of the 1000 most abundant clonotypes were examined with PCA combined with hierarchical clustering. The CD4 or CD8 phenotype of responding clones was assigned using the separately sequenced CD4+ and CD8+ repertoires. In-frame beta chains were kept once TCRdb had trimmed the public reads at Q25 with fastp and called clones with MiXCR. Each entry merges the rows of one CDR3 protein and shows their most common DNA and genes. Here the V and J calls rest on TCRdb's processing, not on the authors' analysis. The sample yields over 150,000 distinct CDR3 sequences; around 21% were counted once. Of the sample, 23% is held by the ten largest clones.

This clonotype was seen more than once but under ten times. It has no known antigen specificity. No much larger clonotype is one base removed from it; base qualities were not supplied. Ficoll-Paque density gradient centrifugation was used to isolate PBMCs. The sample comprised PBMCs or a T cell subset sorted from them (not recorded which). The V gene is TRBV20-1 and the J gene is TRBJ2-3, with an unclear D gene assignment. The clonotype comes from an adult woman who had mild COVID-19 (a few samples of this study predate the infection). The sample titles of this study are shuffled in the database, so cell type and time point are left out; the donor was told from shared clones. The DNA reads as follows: TGCAGTGCTAGGTCCCTCGAGTCAGCCTCTAGCACAGATACGCAGTATTTT. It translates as CSARSLESASSTDTQYF.